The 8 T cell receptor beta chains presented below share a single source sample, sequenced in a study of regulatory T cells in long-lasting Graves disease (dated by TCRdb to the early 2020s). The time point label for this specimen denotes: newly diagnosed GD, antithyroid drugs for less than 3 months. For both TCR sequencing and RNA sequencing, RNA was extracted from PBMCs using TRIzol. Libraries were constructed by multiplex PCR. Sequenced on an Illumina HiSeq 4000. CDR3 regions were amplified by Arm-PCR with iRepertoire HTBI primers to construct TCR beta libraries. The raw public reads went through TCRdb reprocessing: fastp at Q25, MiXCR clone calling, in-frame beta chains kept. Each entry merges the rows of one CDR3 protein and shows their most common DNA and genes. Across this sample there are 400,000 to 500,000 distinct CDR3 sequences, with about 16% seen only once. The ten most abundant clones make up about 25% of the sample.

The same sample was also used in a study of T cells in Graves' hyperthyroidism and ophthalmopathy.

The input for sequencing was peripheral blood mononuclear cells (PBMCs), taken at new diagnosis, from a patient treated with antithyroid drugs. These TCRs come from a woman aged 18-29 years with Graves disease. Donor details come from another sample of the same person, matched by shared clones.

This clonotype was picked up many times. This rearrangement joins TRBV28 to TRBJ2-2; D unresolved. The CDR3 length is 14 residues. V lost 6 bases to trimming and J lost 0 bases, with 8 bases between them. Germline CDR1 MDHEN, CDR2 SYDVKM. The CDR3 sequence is CASRPPANTGELFF. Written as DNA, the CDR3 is TGTGCCAGCAGACCCCCCGCGAACACCGGGGAGCTGTTTTTT.

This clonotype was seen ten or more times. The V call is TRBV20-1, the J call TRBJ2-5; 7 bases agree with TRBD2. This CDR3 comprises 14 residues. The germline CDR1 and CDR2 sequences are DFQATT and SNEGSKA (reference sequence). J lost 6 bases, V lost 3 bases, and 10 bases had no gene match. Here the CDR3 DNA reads TGCAGTGCTAGGGGCGCGGGAGTTTCACAGACCCAGTACTTC. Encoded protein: CSARGAGVSQTQYF.

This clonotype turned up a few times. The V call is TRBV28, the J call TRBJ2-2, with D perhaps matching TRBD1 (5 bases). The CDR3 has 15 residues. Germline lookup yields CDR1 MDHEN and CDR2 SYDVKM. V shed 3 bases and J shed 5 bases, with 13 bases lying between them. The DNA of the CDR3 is TGTGCCAGCAGTTTGCCGGGCAGGGCAACCGGGGAGCTGTTTTTT. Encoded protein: CASSLPGRATGELFF.

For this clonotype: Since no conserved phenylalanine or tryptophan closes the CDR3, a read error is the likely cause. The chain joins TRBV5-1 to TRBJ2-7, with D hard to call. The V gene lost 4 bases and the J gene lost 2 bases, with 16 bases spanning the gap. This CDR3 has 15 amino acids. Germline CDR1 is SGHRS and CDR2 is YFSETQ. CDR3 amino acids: CASSTDGGITYEQYL. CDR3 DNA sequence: TGCGCCAGCAGCACGGACGGCGGAATCACCTACGAGCAGTACCTC.

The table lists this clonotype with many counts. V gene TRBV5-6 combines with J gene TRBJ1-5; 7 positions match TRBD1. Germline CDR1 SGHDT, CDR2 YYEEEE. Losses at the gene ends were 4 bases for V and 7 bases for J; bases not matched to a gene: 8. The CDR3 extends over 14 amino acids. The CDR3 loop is CASSRQGWGQPQHF. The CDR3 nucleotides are TGTGCCAGCAGCCGACAGGGTTGGGGCCAGCCCCAGCATTTT.

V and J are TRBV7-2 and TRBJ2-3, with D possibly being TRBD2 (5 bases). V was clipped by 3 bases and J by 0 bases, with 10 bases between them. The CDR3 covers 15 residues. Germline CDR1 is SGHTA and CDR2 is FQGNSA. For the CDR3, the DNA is TGTGCCAGCAGCTTGAACGGACTGAGCACAGATACGCAGTATTTT. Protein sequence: CASSLNGLSTDTQYF.

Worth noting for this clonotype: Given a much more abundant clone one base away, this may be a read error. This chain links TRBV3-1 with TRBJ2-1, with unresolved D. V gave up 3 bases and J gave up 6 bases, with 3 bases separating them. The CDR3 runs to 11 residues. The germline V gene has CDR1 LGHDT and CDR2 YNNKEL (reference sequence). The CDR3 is CASSHSNEQFF. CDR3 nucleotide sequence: TGTGCCAGCAGCCATAGCAATGAGCAGTTCTTC.

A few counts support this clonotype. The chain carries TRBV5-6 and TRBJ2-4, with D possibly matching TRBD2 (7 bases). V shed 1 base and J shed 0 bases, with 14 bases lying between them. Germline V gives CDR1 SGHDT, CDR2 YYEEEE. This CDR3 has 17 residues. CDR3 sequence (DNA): TGTGCCAGCAGCTTGCGCGGGGGCGCCGAAGCCAAAAACATTCAGTACTTC. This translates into CASSLRGGAEAKNIQYF.